The 2 T cell receptor beta chains below all came from one sample that was sequenced in a study of Ad26.COV2.S vaccination and SARS-CoV-2 variants. Assay used: immunoSEQ multiplex PCR; TCRdb lists only in-frame clones, some missing. The sample holds 400,000 to 450,000 clones, less than 95% seen once. As for treatment: about 20 received Ad26.COV2.S at low or high dose, single or two shots; a few received placebo; per-sample allocation not given. It was on day 63 after the first vaccine or placebo injection that samples were taken. The sample consisted of peripheral blood, taken in a trial of Ad26.COV2.S vaccine versus placebo. These receptors were obtained from a person aged 18 to 65 who received the Ad26.COV2.S COVID-19 vaccine or a placebo.

The V call is TRBV7-9, the J call TRBJ2-7; 13 positions agree with TRBD2. Germline loops: CDR1 SEHNR, CDR2 FQNEAQ (reference sequence). This CDR3 contains 15 residues. V trimming: 1 base; J trimming: 4 bases; junction bases outside the gene matches: 1. The DNA for the CDR3 is TGTGCCAGCAGCTTAGGGACTAGCGGGAGTTACGAGCAGTACTTC. The encoded protein is CASSLGTSGSYEQYF.

CDR3 loop: CASSFGTSRITYEQYF. The DNA of the CDR3 is TGTGCCAGCAGCTTTGGGACTAGTCGTATTACCTACGAGCAGTACTTC. The chain links TRBV5-8 to TRBJ2-7, with 8 bases fitting TRBD2. Germline lookup yields CDR1 SGHTS and CDR2 YDEGEE. This CDR3 has 16 residues. V dropped 2 bases and J dropped 2; count of bases not matched to a gene: 9.